Each of the 26 T cell receptor beta chains below was sequenced from the same sample in a study of blood T cell repertoires in COVID-19. Assay used: immunoSEQ multiplex PCR; TCRdb lists only in-frame clones, some missing. This table has around 81,000 clones, 80% appearing once. The sample was peripheral blood. These receptors were collected from a human donor in a cohort sampled during active COVID-19.

V gene TRBV7-3 combines with J gene TRBJ2-1, with 15 bases matching TRBD2. CDR1 is SGHTA, CDR2 FQGTGA, per germline. V was pared by 5 bases and J by 6 bases, with 5 bases of the junction left unmatched. The CDR3 has 16 residues. The CDR3 protein is CASSAPGLAGGNEQFF. The CDR3 DNA reads TGTGCCAGCAGCGCGCCGGGACTAGCGGGGGGCAATGAGCAGTTCTTC. The whole variable domain, remainder taken from reference TRBV7-3 and TRBJ2-1, is GAGVSQTPSNKVTEKGKYVELRCDPISGHTALYWYRQSLGQGPEFLIYFQGTGAADDSGLPNDRFFAVRPEGSVSTLKIQRTERGDSAVYLCASSAPGLAGGNEQFFGPGTRLTVL.

This clone appeared once. The genes are TRBV11-2 and TRBJ2-5; no clear D. V lost 5 bases, J lost 5 bases, and 9 bases lay in between. The CDR3 is made up of 12 amino acids. The germline V gene encodes CDR1 SGHAT and CDR2 FQNNGV. Here the CDR3 DNA reads TGTGCCAGCAGCCCCAACCGGGAGACCCAGTACTTC. It specifies CASSPNRETQYF.

The V and J genes are TRBV19 and TRBJ2-3, with D perhaps matching TRBD2 (5 bases). Germline V gene lookup returns CDR1 LNHDA and CDR2 SQIVND (reference sequence). The germline V and J ends were trimmed by 1 base and 1 base, with 6 bases remaining between them. This CDR3 has 14 amino acids. The DNA for the CDR3 is TGTGCCAGTAGTATAGGGGGAGGCACAGATACGCAGTATTTT. This sequence encodes CASSIGGGTDTQYF.

The rearrangement joins TRBV7-9 to TRBJ2-5; 8 bases fit TRBD2. Germline lookup yields CDR1 SEHNR and CDR2 FQNEAQ (reference sequence). The CDR3 length is 16 residues. The junction had 9 bases not matched to a gene; V was cut back by 5 bases and J by 1 base. CDR3 DNA: TGTGCCAGCAGCCCCGGGACTAGGGATTTCCAAGAGACCCAGTACTTC. Its translation: CASSPGTRDFQETQYF.

The chain is built from TRBV6-5 and TRBJ2-7, with 10 bases aligning to TRBD1. This CDR3 spans 14 amino acids. With V trimmed by 7 bases and J by 2 bases, 5 bases remained unmatched. CDR1 and CDR2 (germline): MNHEY, SVGAGI. The CDR3 reads CASTWTGGTYEQYF. The CDR3 coding sequence is TGTGCCAGCACCTGGACAGGGGGAACCTACGAGCAGTACTTC.

The chain links TRBV18 to TRBJ2-7; the match to TRBD1 covers 7 bases. CDR1 is KGHSH and CDR2 is LQKENI in the germline V gene. After removal of 0 bases from V and 5 bases from J, the junction contained 4 bases not matched to a gene. CDR3 length: 14 amino acids. DNA for the CDR3: TGTGCCAGCTCACCACCCCCAGGGGGTAACGAGCAGTACTTC. Translated, it gives CASSPPPGGNEQYF.

This clone showed up just a few times. In DNA form, the CDR3 reads TGTGCCAGTGGGAAAGGGAGCTGGGACACAGATACGCAGTATTTT. Its translation is CASGKGSWDTDTQYF. The gene calls are TRBV19 and TRBJ2-3, with D possibly being TRBD2 (5 bases). V was clipped by 8 bases and J by 2 bases, with 17 bases between them. CDR1 is LNHDA, CDR2 SQIVND, per germline (reference sequence). The CDR3 is made up of 15 amino acids. Based on the CDR3 plus reference TRBV19 and TRBJ2-3, the full variable domain is DGGITQSPKYLFRKEGQNVTLSCEQNLNHDAMYWYRQDPGQGLRLIYYSQIVNDFQKGDIAEGYSVSREKKESFPLTVTSAQKNPTAFYLCASGKGSWDTDTQYFGPGTRLTVL.

This clone was recorded a few times. V gene TRBV6-1 combines with J gene TRBJ2-7; possible D gene TRBD2, 5 bases. Between the trimmed V and J ends, which lost 1 base and 7 bases, there was a span of 5 bases. This CDR3 has 11 amino acids. CDR1 and CDR2 (germline): MNHNS, SASEGT. The CDR3 sequence is CASSEEREQYF. CDR3 DNA: TGTGCCAGCAGTGAAGAGCGGGAGCAGTACTTC.

The chain combines TRBV7-9 with TRBJ1-4; D gene uncertain. The germline gives CDR1 SEHNR, CDR2 FQNEAQ (reference sequence). The CDR3 covers 14 residues. Deletions cut 7 bases from V and 2 bases from J, with 11 bases between. As DNA, the CDR3 is TGTGCCAGCACCCGAAGCGCGACTAATGAAAAACTGTTTTTT. Protein: CASTRSATNEKLFF.

This clone was seen only a few times. This chain uses TRBV7-3 with TRBJ2-1; unclear D gene. Germline V lookup: CDR1 SGHTA, CDR2 FQGTGA. The CDR3 is 13 amino acids. Trimming took off 5 bases at V and 4 bases at J, with 9 bases between the two ends. CDR3 sequence reads: CASSTSTYNEQFF. DNA for the CDR3: TGTGCCAGCAGCACTTCCACTTACAATGAGCAGTTCTTC.

The V gene is TRBV7-2, the J gene TRBJ1-2; 7 bases map to TRBD1. The length of the CDR3 is 15 residues. CDR1 is SGHTA, CDR2 FQGNSA, per germline. Losses at the gene ends were 6 bases for V and 5 bases for J; bases not matched to a gene: 12. CDR3 in DNA: TGTGCCAGCAGACCTACCCGACAGGGCGGGTATGGCTACACCTTC. Its protein is CASRPTRQGGYGYTF.

The rearrangement joins TRBV3-1 (or the pseudogene TRBV3-2) to TRBJ1-5, with D possibly matching TRBD1 (6 bases). The CDR3 has 14 residues. CDR1 is LGHDT, CDR2 YNNKEL, per germline (reference sequence). With 3 bases removed from V and 10 bases from J, the gap between germline ends came to 16 bases. The CDR3 sequence: CASSQDSSVSPQHF. CDR3 nucleotide sequence: TGTGCCAGCAGCCAGGACAGTTCAGTTTCACCCCAGCATTTT.

The chain is built from TRBV7-2 and TRBJ2-7; 9 bases are shared with TRBD1. V shed 1 base and J 4 bases; nucleotides not matched to a gene: 5. Germline V gene sequence: CDR1 SGHTA, CDR2 FQGNSA. The length of the CDR3 is 15 residues. The CDR3 region is CASSLVGTGQYEQYF. DNA of the CDR3: TGTGCCAGCAGCTTAGTTGGGACAGGGCAGTACGAGCAGTACTTC.

The chain is built from TRBV30 and TRBJ2-4, with TRBD2 as a possible D gene (5 bases). V was clipped by 2 bases and J by 6 bases, with 11 bases between them. CDR1 and CDR2 from the germline V gene are GTSNPN and SVGIG (reference sequence). This CDR3 has 13 amino acids. CDR3 sequence reads: CAWSLRAGNIQYF. The DNA of the CDR3 is TGTGCCTGGAGTCTGCGGGCGGGAAACATTCAGTACTTC.

The chain combines TRBV7-2 with TRBJ2-2; 7 bases match TRBD2. The CDR3 contains 15 residues. Looked up from germline, CDR1 is SGHTA and CDR2 is FQGNSA. Trimming removed 1 base from V and 4 bases from J; junction bases left unmatched: 3. The CDR3 DNA reads as TGTGCCAGCAGCTTAGAGAGGGAGGGCACCGGGGAGCTGTTTTTT. Translating gives CASSLEREGTGELFF.

V and J are TRBV30 and TRBJ1-4, with 10 bases lining up with TRBD1. CDR1 is GTSNPN and CDR2 is SVGIG in the germline V gene (reference sequence). Germline trimming cut 2 bases from V and 6 bases from J; bases unmatched to any gene: 9. CDR3 length: 16 amino acids. The CDR3 sequence is CAWSRGQGLLHEKLFF. The CDR3 DNA reads TGTGCCTGGAGTCGGGGACAGGGGCTCCTCCATGAAAAACTGTTTTTT.

The CDR3 here is CASSPPTGGRDTQYF. CDR3 DNA sequence: TGTGCCAGCTCACCACCGACGGGGGGGCGGGATACGCAGTATTTT. This chain connects TRBV18 to TRBJ2-3; 8 bases are a match to TRBD2. Germline values: CDR1 KGHSH, CDR2 LQKENI. This CDR3 comprises 15 residues. The J segment lost 6 bases and the V segment lost 0 bases, leaving 5 bases of the junction unmatched.

This clone turned up a few times. This chain links TRBV11-3 with TRBJ2-3, with a weak D call TRBD1 (5 bases). Germline CDR1 and CDR2: SGHNT and YENEEA. V was clipped by 2 bases and J by 3 bases, with 12 bases between them. The CDR3 is 15 residues long. CDR3 region: CASSLQGLRTDTQYF. CDR3 nucleotides: TGTGCCAGCAGCTTACAGGGTTTAAGGACAGATACGCAGTATTTT.

The V call is TRBV9, the J call TRBJ2-7; 7 bases align to TRBD1. The CDR3 loop spans 13 amino acids. V lost 0 bases and J lost 6; bases outside the gene matches: 3. Germline V gives CDR1 SGDLS, CDR2 YYNGEE. This CDR3 is CASSVETGSEQYF. Here the CDR3 DNA reads TGTGCCAGCAGCGTAGAGACAGGGTCCGAGCAGTACTTC.

V usage is TRBV10-1 and J usage is TRBJ2-5, with TRBD2 as a possible D gene (6 bases). Germline V lookup: CDR1 WNHNN, CDR2 SYGVQD (reference sequence). The CDR3 consists of 14 residues. The V gene lost 2 bases and the J gene lost 2 bases, with 9 bases spanning the gap. CDR3 coding DNA: TGCGCCAGCAGTGAGGGCGGGGTACAAGAGACCCAGTACTTC. This gives the protein CASSEGGVQETQYF.

The chain employs TRBV6-6 and TRBJ2-7, with D possibly being TRBD1 or TRBD2 (5 bases each). Germline V lookup: CDR1 MNHNY, CDR2 SVGAGI (reference sequence). V dropped 10 bases and J dropped 3 bases, with 10 bases sitting between them. The CDR3 sequence is 11 residues long. The CDR3 sequence is CATREYYEQYF. As DNA, the CDR3 is TGTGCCACCAGGGAGTACTACGAGCAGTACTTC.

J is TRBJ2-7 and V is TRBV7-9; 9 bases line up with TRBD2. The germline V gene encodes CDR1 SEHNR and CDR2 FQNEAQ (reference sequence). V shed 0 bases, J shed 5 bases, and the junction held 8 bases outside the gene matches. This CDR3 has 16 residues. The chain's CDR3 is CASSLASGSIRDEQYV. Here the CDR3 DNA reads TGTGCCAGCAGCTTAGCTAGCGGGAGTATTCGGGACGAGCAGTACGTC.

The J gene is TRBJ2-3, the V gene TRBV25-1, with TRBD1 matching 9 bases. The CDR3 extends over 14 amino acids. Germline V gene lookup returns CDR1 MGHDK and CDR2 SYGVNS. With V trimmed by 6 bases and J by 6 bases, 7 bases remained unmatched. The CDR3 nucleotides are TGTGCCAGCAGGGCGCGACAGGGGGTGGATACGCAGTATTTT. Translating gives CASRARQGVDTQYF. Full variable domain (remainder filled in from reference TRBV25-1 and TRBJ2-3): EADIYQTPRYLVIGTGKKITLECSQTMGHDKMYWYQQDPGMELHLIHYSYGVNSTEKGDLSSESTVSRIRTEHFPLTLESARPSHTSQYLCASRARQGVDTQYFGPGTRLTVL.

The V and J genes are TRBV5-1 and TRBJ2-2, with 7 nucleotides matching TRBD1. CDR1 is SGHRS, CDR2 YFSETQ, per germline. There are 15 residues in the CDR3. V lost 5 bases, J lost 4 bases, and 8 bases stayed unmatched. CDR3 sequence: CASSREGGGTGELFF. The CDR3 DNA is TGCGCCAGCAGTCGGGAAGGGGGCGGCACCGGGGAGCTGTTTTTT.

This clone was seen just once. V is TRBV18 and J is TRBJ2-6; 7 positions agree with TRBD1. V lost 3 bases, J lost 0 bases, and 2 bases stayed unmatched. Germline values: CDR1 KGHSH, CDR2 LQKENI. The CDR3 runs 16 residues. The CDR3 region has the DNA TGTGCCAGCTCACCGAGGACAGGCTCTGGGGCCAACGTCCTGACTTTC. As protein: CASSPRTGSGANVLTF. Looking up the rest from reference TRBV18 and TRBJ2-6 gives the full variable domain: NAGVMQNPRHLVRRRGQEARLRCSPMKGHSHVYWYRQLPEEGLKFMVYLQKENIIDESGMPKERFSAEFPKEGPSILRIQQVVRGDSAAYFCASSPRTGSGANVLTFGAGSRLTVL.

The chain joins TRBV6-6 to TRBJ2-7; 8 bases line up with TRBD2. V shed 4 bases, J shed 3 bases, and the junction held 8 bases outside the gene matches. The germline CDR1 and CDR2 sequences are MNHNY and SVGAGI (reference sequence). CDR3 size: 15 residues. The CDR3 loop reads CASSSTSVTFYEQYV. The CDR3 DNA follows: TGTGCCAGCAGTTCGACTAGCGTTACCTTCTACGAGCAGTACGTC.